A selection of T cell receptor beta chains follows, all from one sample in a study of T cells in Graves' hyperthyroidism and ophthalmopathy. TCRdb re-derived calls from the multiplex PCR reads in MiXCR, one entry per CDR3 protein. Here the sample spans around 190,000 distinct CDR3 sequences, roughly a sixth being singletons. The sequenced material came from blood. The origin of the receptors is a woman in her fifties or sixties with Graves' hyperthyroidism. Each CDR3 is given with its conserved first and last residue. Each record gives: J gene, D gene, V gene, clone size, CDR3 DNA, CDR3 protein. D genes are given only for firm matches. Size tells how often a clone was seen (once, few, many) or the class of an expanded clone, and some rows leave it out.

J: TRBJ2-2
D: TRBD1
V: TRBV18
size: few
DNA: TGTGCCAGTGGACAGGGCAACACCGGGGAGCTGTTTTTT
CDR3: CASGQGNTGELFF

J: TRBJ2-5
D: -
V: TRBV12-3/TRBV12-4
size: many
DNA: TGTGCCAGCAGTTTAATGCGGGAGACCCAGTACTTC
CDR3: CASSLMRETQYF

J: TRBJ1-3
D: TRBD1
V: TRBV6-5
size: many
DNA: TGTGCCAGCAGTTACGGACAGGGAGACACCATATATTTT
CDR3: CASSYGQGDTIYF

J: TRBJ2-3
D: TRBD2
V: TRBV20-1
size: many
DNA: TGCAGTGCTAGACTCCTAGCGGGAGCACCCAGAGATACGCAGTATTTT
CDR3: CSARLLAGAPRDTQYF

J: TRBJ1-1
D: TRBD1
V: TRBV5-5
size: few
DNA: TGTGTCAGCAGCTCCCGGACAGGGGGCCTGACGAACACTGAAGCTTTCTTT
CDR3: CVSSSRTGGLTNTEAFF

J: TRBJ1-1
D: -
V: TRBV5-1
size: -
DNA: TGCGCCAGCAGCTGGGGGGGGGTCAGAAACACTGAAGCTTTCTTT
CDR3: CASSWGGVRNTEAFF

J: TRBJ2-1
D: TRBD2
V: TRBV12-3/TRBV12-4
size: -
DNA: TGTGCCAGCAGTTTATATGGCGGGAGGAGTCCCTACAATGAGCAGTTCTTC
CDR3: CASSLYGGRSPYNEQFF

J: TRBJ2-7
D: TRBD1
V: TRBV7-2
size: many
DNA: TGTGCCAGCAGCCGACGACAGGGTAACTACGAGCAGTACTTC
CDR3: CASSRRQGNYEQYF

J: TRBJ2-1
D: TRBD2
V: TRBV6-1
size: few
DNA: TGTGCCATCGGGACTAGCGGGAATGCTGGTCAGTTCTTC
CDR3: CAIGTSGNAGQFF

J: TRBJ2-7
D: -
V: TRBV27
size: many
DNA: TGTGCCAGCAGTTCCGAGTTGGGGAATCCCTACGAGCAGTACTTC
CDR3: CASSSELGNPYEQYF

J: TRBJ2-7
D: TRBD1
V: TRBV12-3/TRBV12-4
size: many
DNA: TGTGCCAGCAGACAACGGACAGGGTCAAACTACGAGCAGTACTTC
CDR3: CASRQRTGSNYEQYF

J: TRBJ2-2
D: -
V: TRBV28
size: few
DNA: TGTGCCAGCACCTCCCCAGGGTCAAACACCGGGGAGCTGTTTTTT
CDR3: CASTSPGSNTGELFF

J: TRBJ2-3
D: -
V: TRBV20-1
size: few
DNA: TGCAGTGCAGAAACAGGGGGGGCTACGCAGTATTTT
CDR3: CSAETGGATQYF

J: TRBJ2-1
D: TRBD1
V: TRBV20-1
size: -
DNA: TGCAGTGCTAGTGGAGGGACAGGGTCTGGCAATGGGCAGTTCTTC
CDR3: CSASGGTGSGNGQFF

J: TRBJ2-1
D: -
V: TRBV9
size: many
DNA: TGTGCCAGCAGCGTGTCCCCTAGCTCCTACAATGAGCAGTTCTTC
CDR3: CASSVSPSSYNEQFF

J: TRBJ2-1
D: -
V: TRBV12-3/TRBV12-4
size: many
DNA: TGTGCCAGCAGTTTCAGGGGCTACAATGAGCAGTTCTTC
CDR3: CASSFRGYNEQFF

J: TRBJ1-1
D: -
V: TRBV3-1
size: -
DNA: TGTGCCAGCAGCCAATTAACAGGGTCGGACACTGAAGCTTTCTTT
CDR3: CASSQLTGSDTEAFF

J: TRBJ2-2
D: -
V: TRBV12-3/TRBV12-4
size: -
DNA: TGTGCCAGCAGTCAAGGGGCCCCGGAGCTGTTTTTT
CDR3: CASSQGAPELFF

J: TRBJ1-1
D: -
V: TRBV20-1
size: many
DNA: TGCAGTGCTAGACACGGGCAGAATGCAATGAACACTGAAGCTTTCTTT
CDR3: CSARHGQNAMNTEAFF

J: TRBJ2-7
D: -
V: TRBV19
size: few
DNA: TGTGCCAGTAGTGTAGGGGGAACCTATACCTACGAGCAGTACTTC
CDR3: CASSVGGTYTYEQYF

J: TRBJ2-3
D: -
V: TRBV4-1
size: -
DNA: TGCGCCAGCAGCCGGGATAGGGACTCCAGCGCCACAGATACGCAGTATTTT
CDR3: CASSRDRDSSATDTQYF

J: TRBJ2-7
D: TRBD1
V: TRBV30
size: many
DNA: TGTGCCTGGAGAGGGGACAGGGGGCTGTACGAGCAGTACTTC
CDR3: CAWRGDRGLYEQYF

J: TRBJ2-7
D: -
V: TRBV5-5
size: -
DNA: TGTGCCAGCAGTTCCACAATCCGGGACCCCGCCTACGAGCAGTACTTC
CDR3: CASSSTIRDPAYEQYF

J: TRBJ1-1
D: TRBD1
V: TRBV27
size: many
DNA: TGTGCCAGCAGTGCTCTAACAGGGGCGGGGGGGAACACTGAAGCTTTCTTT
CDR3: CASSALTGAGGNTEAFF

J: TRBJ2-1
D: -
V: TRBV9
size: few
DNA: TGTGCCAGCAGCGTAGATGGGACCCTCCCCAATGAGCAGTTCTTC
CDR3: CASSVDGTLPNEQFF

J: TRBJ2-7
D: TRBD2
V: TRBV11-3
size: -
DNA: TGTGCCAGCAGCCCCCCAGGACTAGCTTCTCGATTCGAGCAGTACTTC
CDR3: CASSPPGLASRFEQYF

J: TRBJ1-2
D: -
V: TRBV15
size: -
DNA: TGTGCCACCAGCAGAGATACGGGCCTGGACATAACTCGCTACACCTTC
CDR3: CATSRDTGLDITRYTF

J: TRBJ2-6
D: -
V: TRBV11-3
size: many
DNA: TGTGCCAGCAGCCATTTCTGGGACTCTGGGGCCAACGTCCTGACTTTC
CDR3: CASSHFWDSGANVLTF

J: TRBJ1-1
D: -
V: TRBV19
size: -
DNA: TGTGCCAGTACCCAAGGAATGAACACTGAAGCTTTCTTT
CDR3: CASTQGMNTEAFF

J: TRBJ1-1
D: -
V: TRBV12-3/TRBV12-4
size: many
DNA: TGTGCCAGCAGCAAGACAAGGAACACTGAAGCTTTCTTT
CDR3: CASSKTRNTEAFF

J: TRBJ2-5
D: TRBD2
V: TRBV9
size: -
DNA: TGTGCCAGCAGCTACGGGACTAGCGGGGGTACTAGAGAGACCCAGTACTTC
CDR3: CASSYGTSGGTRETQYF

J: TRBJ2-2
D: -
V: TRBV18
size: medium-sized
DNA: TGTGCCAGCTCACCACCCGAGGCAGTCGTGGCGGTCGGGGAGCTGTTTTTT
CDR3: CASSPPEAVVAVGELFF

J: TRBJ1-2
D: TRBD1
V: TRBV7-9
size: few
DNA: TGTGCCAGCAGCTTAGAAGGACAGGGTAATGGCTACACCTTC
CDR3: CASSLEGQGNGYTF

J: TRBJ2-3
D: -
V: TRBV20-1
size: many
DNA: TGCAGTGCTAGGTGGGATCGAAGCACAGATACGCAGTATTTT
CDR3: CSARWDRSTDTQYF

J: TRBJ1-5
D: -
V: TRBV20-1
size: many
DNA: TGCAGTGCTAAGCGAGAAAGCAATCAGCCCCAGCATTTT
CDR3: CSAKRESNQPQHF

J: TRBJ2-2
D: TRBD2
V: TRBV12-5
size: -
DNA: TGTGCTAGTGGTTTGTCAAGCGGGAGTTACACCGGGGAGCTGTTTTTT
CDR3: CASGLSSGSYTGELFF

J: TRBJ2-3
D: TRBD2
V: TRBV20-1
size: few
DNA: TGCAGTGCTAGGACTAGCAGCACAGATACGCAGTATTTT
CDR3: CSARTSSTDTQYF

J: TRBJ2-3
D: TRBD2
V: TRBV5-1
size: many
DNA: TGCGCCAGCAGCTTGAGACTAGCGGGAGGCCGAGCAGATACGCAGTATTTT
CDR3: CASSLRLAGGRADTQYF

J: TRBJ1-3
D: -
V: TRBV9
size: -
DNA: TGTGCCAGCAGCGTAGATGGAAACTCTGGAAACACCATATATTTT
CDR3: CASSVDGNSGNTIYF

J: TRBJ2-7
D: -
V: TRBV29-1
size: few
DNA: TGCAGCGTTGAAGGTGGGGCAGGCTACGAGCAGTACTTC
CDR3: CSVEGGAGYEQYF

J: TRBJ2-1
D: TRBD2
V: TRBV4-2
size: -
DNA: TGTGCCAGCAGCCAAGGGGGGACTAGCACCCCCAATGAGCAGTTCTTC
CDR3: CASSQGGTSTPNEQFF

J: TRBJ2-1
D: TRBD2
V: TRBV10-2
size: many
DNA: TGCGCCAGCGCTCTAGCGGGGGGGGCCAGCAATGAGCAGTTCTTC
CDR3: CASALAGGASNEQFF

J: TRBJ1-1
D: -
V: TRBV3-1
size: many
DNA: TGTGCCAGCAGCCATGGGACCCCTGGTTTGACTGAAGCTTTCTTT
CDR3: CASSHGTPGLTEAFF

J: TRBJ1-2
D: TRBD1
V: TRBV6-2/TRBV6-3
size: few
DNA: TGTGCCAGCAGTTCCGGGACAGGGGATGGCTATGGCTACACCTTC
CDR3: CASSSGTGDGYGYTF

J: TRBJ2-2
D: TRBD2
V: TRBV28
size: few
DNA: TGTGCCAGCAGTTTCCTAGCGGGAAGCACCGGGGAGCTGTTTTTT
CDR3: CASSFLAGSTGELFF

J: TRBJ1-4
D: -
V: TRBV6-1
size: many
DNA: TGTGCCAGCAGTGAAGAAGAAACCGCCGCAACTAATGAAAAACTGTTTTTT
CDR3: CASSEEETAATNEKLFF

J: TRBJ1-1
D: TRBD1
V: TRBV9
size: -
DNA: TGTGCCAGCAGCGTAGGACAGGGGATAGGAGGGTACACTGAAGCTTTCTTT
CDR3: CASSVGQGIGGYTEAFF

J: TRBJ2-7
D: TRBD2
V: TRBV6-1
size: many
DNA: TGTGCCAGCAGTTTACGGACTAGCTATGGCGAGCAGTACTTC
CDR3: CASSLRTSYGEQYF

J: TRBJ1-1
D: -
V: TRBV19
size: -
DNA: TGTGCCAGTACCTATGGGGCCGAAGAAGCTTTCTTT
CDR3: CASTYGAEEAFF

J: TRBJ2-1
D: -
V: TRBV10-3
size: -
DNA: TGTGCCATCACCCCGAACACTAGGGCAGGGTACAATGAGCAGTTCTTC
CDR3: CAITPNTRAGYNEQFF

J: TRBJ2-7
D: -
V: TRBV12-3/TRBV12-4
size: -
DNA: TGTGTCAGCAGTTCGGGGCCTGGTGAGCAGTACTTC
CDR3: CVSSSGPGEQYF

J: TRBJ2-7
D: -
V: TRBV7-9
size: -
DNA: TGTGCCAGCAGCTTGACTGCGGGCTCCTACGAGCAGTACTTC
CDR3: CASSLTAGSYEQYF

J: TRBJ2-5
D: -
V: TRBV7-3
size: many
DNA: TGTGCCAGCAGCCTAGGACTCCTCCAGACCCAGTACTTC
CDR3: CASSLGLLQTQYF

J: TRBJ2-1
D: -
V: TRBV20-1
size: many
DNA: TGCAGTGCTAAAAGTGGGCCAAATGAGCAGTTCTTC
CDR3: CSAKSGPNEQFF